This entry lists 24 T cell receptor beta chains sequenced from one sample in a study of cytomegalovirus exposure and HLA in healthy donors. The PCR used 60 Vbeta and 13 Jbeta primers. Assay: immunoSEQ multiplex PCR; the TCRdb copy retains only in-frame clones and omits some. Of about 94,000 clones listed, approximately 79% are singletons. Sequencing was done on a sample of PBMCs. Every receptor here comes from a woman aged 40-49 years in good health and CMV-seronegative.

CDR3 sequence reads: CASSEQGAGNTEAFF. As DNA, the CDR3 is TGTGCCAGCAGTGAACAGGGGGCGGGGAACACTGAAGCTTTCTTT. The chain uses TRBV2 and TRBJ1-1, with 8 bases aligning to TRBD1. The CDR3 is 15 residues long. The germline V gene encodes CDR1 SNHLY and CDR2 FYNNEI. V dropped 2 bases and J dropped 1; count of bases not matched to a gene: 3.

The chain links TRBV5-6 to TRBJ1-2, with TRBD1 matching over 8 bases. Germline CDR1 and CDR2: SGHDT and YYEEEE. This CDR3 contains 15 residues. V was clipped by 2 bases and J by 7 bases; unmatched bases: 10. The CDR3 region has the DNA TGTGCCAGCAGCTTCCGGGACAGGCCGTGGGGTGGCTACACCTTC. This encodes CASSFRDRPWGGYTF.

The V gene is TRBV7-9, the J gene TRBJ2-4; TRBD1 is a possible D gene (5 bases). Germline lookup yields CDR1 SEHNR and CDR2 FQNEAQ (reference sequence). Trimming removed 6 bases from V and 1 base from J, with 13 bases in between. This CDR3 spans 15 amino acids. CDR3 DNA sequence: TGTGCCAGCAGACCCAGGGCTTCGGCCAAAAACATTCAGTACTTC. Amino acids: CASRPRASAKNIQYF.

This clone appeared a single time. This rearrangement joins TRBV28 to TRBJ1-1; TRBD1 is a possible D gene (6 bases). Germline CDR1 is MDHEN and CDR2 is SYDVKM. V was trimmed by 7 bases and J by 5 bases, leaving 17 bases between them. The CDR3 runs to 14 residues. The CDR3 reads CASTSPGRGTEAFF. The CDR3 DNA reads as TGTGCCAGCACTTCCCCGGGGAGGGGGACTGAAGCTTTCTTT. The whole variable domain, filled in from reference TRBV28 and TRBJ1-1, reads DVKVTQSSRYLVKRTGEKVFLECVQDMDHENMFWYRQDPGLGLRLIYFSYDVKMKEKGDIPEGYSVSREKKERFSLILESASTNQTSMYLCASTSPGRGTEAFFGQGTRLTVV.

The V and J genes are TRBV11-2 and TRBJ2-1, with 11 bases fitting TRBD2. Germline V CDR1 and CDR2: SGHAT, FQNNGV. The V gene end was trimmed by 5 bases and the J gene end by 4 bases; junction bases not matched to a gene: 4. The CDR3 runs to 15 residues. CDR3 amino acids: CASSPSGGKYNEQFF. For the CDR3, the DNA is TGTGCCAGCAGCCCTAGCGGGGGGAAATACAATGAGCAGTTCTTC.

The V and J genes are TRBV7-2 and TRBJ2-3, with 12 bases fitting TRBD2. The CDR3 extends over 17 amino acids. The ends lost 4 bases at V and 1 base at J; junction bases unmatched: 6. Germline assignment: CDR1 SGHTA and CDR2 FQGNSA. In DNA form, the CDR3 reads TGTGCCAGCAGCTCCCGGAGGACTAGCGGGGGCACAGATACGCAGTATTTT. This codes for CASSSRRTSGGTDTQYF.

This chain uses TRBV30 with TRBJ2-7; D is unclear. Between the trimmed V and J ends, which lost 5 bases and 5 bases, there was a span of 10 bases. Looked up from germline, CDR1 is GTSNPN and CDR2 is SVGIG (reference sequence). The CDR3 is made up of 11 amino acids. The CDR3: CAWGRQNEQYF. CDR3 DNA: TGTGCCTGGGGCCGTCAAAACGAGCAGTACTTC. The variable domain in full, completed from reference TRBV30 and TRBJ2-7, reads SQTIHQWPATLVQPVGSPLSLECTVEGTSNPNLYWYRQAAGRGLQLLFYSVGIGQISSEVPQNLSASRPQDRQFILSSKKLLLSDSGFYLCAWGRQNEQYFGPGTRLTVT.

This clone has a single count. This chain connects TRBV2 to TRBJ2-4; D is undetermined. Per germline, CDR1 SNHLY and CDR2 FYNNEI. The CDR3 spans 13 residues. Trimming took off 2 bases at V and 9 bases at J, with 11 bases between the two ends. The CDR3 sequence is CASSESRRGIQYF. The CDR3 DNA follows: TGTGCCAGCAGTGAATCACGACGCGGCATTCAGTACTTC.

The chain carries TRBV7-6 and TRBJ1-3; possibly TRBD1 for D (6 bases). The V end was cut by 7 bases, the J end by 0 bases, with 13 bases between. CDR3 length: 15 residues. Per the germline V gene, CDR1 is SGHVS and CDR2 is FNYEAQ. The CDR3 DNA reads TGTGCCAGCAAACAGGGACAAGGCTCTGGAAACACCATATATTTT. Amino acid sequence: CASKQGQGSGNTIYF.

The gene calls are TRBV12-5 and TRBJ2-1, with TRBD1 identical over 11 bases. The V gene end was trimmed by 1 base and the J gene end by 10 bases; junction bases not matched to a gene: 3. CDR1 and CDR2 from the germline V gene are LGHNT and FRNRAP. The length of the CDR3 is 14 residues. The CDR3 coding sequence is TGTGCTAGTGGTTTGGGGACAGGGGGCGTCGAGCAGTTCTTC. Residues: CASGLGTGGVEQFF.

CDR3 region: CASSLYSETQYF. DNA for the CDR3: TGTGCCAGCAGTTTATATTCGGAGACCCAGTACTTC. J is TRBJ2-5 and V is TRBV28; D unresolved. The CDR3 totals 12 residues. The germline gives CDR1 MDHEN, CDR2 SYDVKM. The V end lost 1 base, the J end lost 5 bases, and 5 bases lay between the germline ends.

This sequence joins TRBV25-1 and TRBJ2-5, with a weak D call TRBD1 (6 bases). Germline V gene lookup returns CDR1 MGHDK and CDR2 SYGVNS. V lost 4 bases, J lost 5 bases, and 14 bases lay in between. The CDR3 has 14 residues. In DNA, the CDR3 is TGTGCCAGCAGTGGCTCTTGGGGGCTCGAGACCCAGTACTTC. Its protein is CASSGSWGLETQYF.

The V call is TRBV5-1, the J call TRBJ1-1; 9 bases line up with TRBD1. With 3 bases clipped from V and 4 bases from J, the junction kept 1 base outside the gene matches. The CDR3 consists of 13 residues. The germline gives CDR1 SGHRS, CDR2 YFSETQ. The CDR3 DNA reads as TGCGCCAGCAGCTGGGGACAGGGCACTGAAGCTTTCTTT. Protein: CASSWGQGTEAFF.

CDR3: CASSSQGGTGELFF. The CDR3 DNA follows: TGTGCCAGCAGCTCGCAGGGAGGGACCGGGGAGCTGTTTTTT. The chain uses TRBV5-4 and TRBJ2-2; the match to TRBD2 covers 7 bases. CDR1 and CDR2 from the germline V gene are SGHNT and YYREEE (reference sequence). Trimming at V came to 3 bases and at J to 5 bases, leaving 4 bases not matched to a gene. The CDR3 consists of 14 residues.

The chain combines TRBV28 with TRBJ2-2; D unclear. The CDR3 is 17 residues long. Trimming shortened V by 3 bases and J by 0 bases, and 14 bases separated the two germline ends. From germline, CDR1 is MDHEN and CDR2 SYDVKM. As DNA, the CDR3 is TGTGCCAGCAGTTTCCCCCGGCAGACTTCGAACACCGGGGAGCTGTTTTTT. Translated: CASSFPRQTSNTGELFF.

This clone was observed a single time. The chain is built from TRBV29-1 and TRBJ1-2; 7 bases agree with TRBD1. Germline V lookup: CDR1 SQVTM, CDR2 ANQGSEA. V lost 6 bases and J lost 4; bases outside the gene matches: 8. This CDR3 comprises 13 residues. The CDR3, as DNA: TGCAGCGTAAAGACAGGGCAGGCCTATGGCTACACCTTC. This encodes CSVKTGQAYGYTF.

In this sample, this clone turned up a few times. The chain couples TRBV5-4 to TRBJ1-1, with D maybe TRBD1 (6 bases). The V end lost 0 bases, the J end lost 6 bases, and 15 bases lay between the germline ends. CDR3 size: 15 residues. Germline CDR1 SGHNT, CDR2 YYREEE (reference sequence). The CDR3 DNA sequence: TGTGCCAGCAGCTTGGCAGGTCGGGGGGCGGCTGAAGCTTTCTTT. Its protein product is CASSLAGRGAAEAFF. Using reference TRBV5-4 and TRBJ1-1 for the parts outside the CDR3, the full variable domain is ETGVTQSPTHLIKTRGQQVTLRCSSQSGHNTVSWYQQALGQGPQFIFQYYREEENGRGNFPPRFSGLQFPNYSSELNVNALELDDSALYLCASSLAGRGAAEAFFGQGTRLTVV.

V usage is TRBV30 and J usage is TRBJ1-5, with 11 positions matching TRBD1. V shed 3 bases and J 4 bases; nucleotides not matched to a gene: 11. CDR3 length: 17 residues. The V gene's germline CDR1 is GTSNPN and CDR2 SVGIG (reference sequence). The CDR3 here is CAWRDRGRGFGNQPQHF. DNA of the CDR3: TGTGCCTGGAGGGACAGGGGGCGAGGTTTTGGGAATCAGCCCCAGCATTTT.

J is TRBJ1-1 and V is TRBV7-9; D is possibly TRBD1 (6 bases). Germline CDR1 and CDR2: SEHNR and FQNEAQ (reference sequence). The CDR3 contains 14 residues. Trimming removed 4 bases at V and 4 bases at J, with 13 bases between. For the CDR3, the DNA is TGTGCCAGCAGCTGGGCTCAGGGGTCCACTGAAGCTTTCTTT. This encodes CASSWAQGSTEAFF.

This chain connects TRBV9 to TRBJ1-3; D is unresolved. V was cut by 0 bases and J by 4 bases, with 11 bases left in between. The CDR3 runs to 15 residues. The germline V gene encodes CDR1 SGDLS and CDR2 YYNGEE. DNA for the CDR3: TGTGCCAGCAGCGTAGCCGCGACTTTGGGAAACACCATATATTTT. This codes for CASSVAATLGNTIYF.

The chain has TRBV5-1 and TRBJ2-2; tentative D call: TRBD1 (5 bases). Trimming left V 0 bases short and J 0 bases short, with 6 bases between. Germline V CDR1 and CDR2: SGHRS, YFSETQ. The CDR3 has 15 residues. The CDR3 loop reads CASSLGQTNTGELFF. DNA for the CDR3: TGCGCCAGCAGCTTGGGACAGACGAACACCGGGGAGCTGTTTTTT.

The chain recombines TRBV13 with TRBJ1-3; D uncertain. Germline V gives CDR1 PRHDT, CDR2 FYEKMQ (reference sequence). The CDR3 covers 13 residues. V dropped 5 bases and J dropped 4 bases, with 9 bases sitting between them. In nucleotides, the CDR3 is TGTGCCAGCAGCCCAGGCAGGGGAAACACCATATATTTT. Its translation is CASSPGRGNTIYF.

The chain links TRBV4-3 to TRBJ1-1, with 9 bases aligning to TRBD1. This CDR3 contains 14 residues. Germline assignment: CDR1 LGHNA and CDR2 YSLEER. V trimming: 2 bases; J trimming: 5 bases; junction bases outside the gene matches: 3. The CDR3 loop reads CASSQYRGHTEAFF. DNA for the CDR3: TGCGCCAGCAGCCAATACAGGGGGCATACTGAAGCTTTCTTT.

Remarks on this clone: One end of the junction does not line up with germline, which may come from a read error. In DNA form, the CDR3 reads TGTGCCAGCAGATTCGACAGGACGGGTCAGCCCCAGAATTTT. This encodes CASRFDRTGQPQNF. The V gene is TRBV6-5, the J gene TRBJ1-5; D possibly corresponds to TRBD1 (6 bases). The CDR3 has 14 residues. Germline V gene lookup returns CDR1 MNHEY and CDR2 SVGAGI.